The clone carrying this T cell receptor (beta chain) appeared a few times. Germline lookup yields CDR1 WNHNN and CDR2 SYGVQD (reference sequence). The CDR3 covers 13 residues. With 4 bases clipped from V and 6 bases from J, the junction kept 1 base outside the gene matches. Generated by immunoSEQ multiplex PCR, the TCRdb table keeps only in-frame clones and is missing some. This table has about 53,000 clones, roughly 87% appearing once. The data were taken from a study of control samples from healthy donors and cancer patients. The origin of this receptor is a man aged 55 to 70 with head and neck cancer. The V gene is TRBV10-1, the J gene TRBJ2-1, with 9 bases matching TRBD2. Sequencing was carried out using PBMCs. The CDR3 spells CASSVTSGNEQFF. CDR3 in DNA: TGCGCCAGCAGTGTGACTAGCGGCAATGAGCAGTTCTTC.